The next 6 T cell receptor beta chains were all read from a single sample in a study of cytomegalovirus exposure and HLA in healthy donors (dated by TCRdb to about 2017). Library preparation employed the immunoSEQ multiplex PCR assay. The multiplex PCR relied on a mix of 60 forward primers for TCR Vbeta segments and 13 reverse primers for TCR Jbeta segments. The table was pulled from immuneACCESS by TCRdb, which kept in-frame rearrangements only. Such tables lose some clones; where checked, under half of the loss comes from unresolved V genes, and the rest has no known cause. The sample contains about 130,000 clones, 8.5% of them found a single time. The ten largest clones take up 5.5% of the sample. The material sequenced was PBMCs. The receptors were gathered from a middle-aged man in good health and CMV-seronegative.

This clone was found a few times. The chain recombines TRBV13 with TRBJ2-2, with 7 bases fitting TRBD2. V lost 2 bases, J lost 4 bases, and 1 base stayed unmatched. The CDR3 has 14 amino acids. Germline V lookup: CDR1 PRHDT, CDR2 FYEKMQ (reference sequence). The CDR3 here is CASSLRGSTGELFF. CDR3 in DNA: TGTGCCAGCAGCTTACGCGGGAGCACCGGGGAGCTGTTTTTT.

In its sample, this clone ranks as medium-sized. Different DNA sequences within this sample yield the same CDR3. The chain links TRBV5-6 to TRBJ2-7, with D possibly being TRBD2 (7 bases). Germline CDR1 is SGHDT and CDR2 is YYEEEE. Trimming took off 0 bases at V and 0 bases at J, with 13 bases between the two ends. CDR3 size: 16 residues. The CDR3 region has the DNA TGTGCCAGCAGCTTGGGCCCGGGGGGCGTCTCCTACGAGCAGTACTTC. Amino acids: CASSLGPGGVSYEQYF.

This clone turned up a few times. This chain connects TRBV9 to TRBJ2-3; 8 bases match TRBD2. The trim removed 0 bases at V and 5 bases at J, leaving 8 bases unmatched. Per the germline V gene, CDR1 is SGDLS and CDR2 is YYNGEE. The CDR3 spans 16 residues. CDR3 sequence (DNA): TGTGCCAGCAGCGTAGCTCCGGGGGGGCGAGAAGATACGCAGTATTTT. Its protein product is CASSVAPGGREDTQYF.

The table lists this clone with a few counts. The CDR3 spells CASSQGTGNQPQHF. In DNA form, the CDR3 reads TGCGCCAGCAGCCAAGGGACAGGCAATCAGCCCCAGCATTTT. The V call is TRBV4-1, the J call TRBJ1-5; D might be TRBD1 (6 bases). This CDR3 has 14 amino acids. The ends were cut back, 1 base at V and 2 bases at J, with 6 bases in the middle. The germline CDR1 and CDR2 sequences are MGHRA and YSYEKL.

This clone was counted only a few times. As DNA, the CDR3 is TGTGCCAGCAGTGCCGGGACTGTCGGTGAGCAGTACTTC. Amino acids: CASSAGTVGEQYF. The chain is built from TRBV28 and TRBJ2-7; D perhaps matches TRBD2 (6 bases). Per germline, CDR1 MDHEN and CDR2 SYDVKM. This CDR3 contains 13 residues. V lost 5 bases to trimming and J lost 7 bases, with 15 bases between them.

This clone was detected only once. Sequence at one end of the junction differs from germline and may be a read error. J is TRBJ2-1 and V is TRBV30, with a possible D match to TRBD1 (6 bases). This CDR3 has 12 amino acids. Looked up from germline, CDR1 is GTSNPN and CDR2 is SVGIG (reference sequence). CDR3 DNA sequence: TGTGCCTGGAGGTGGGGGCACAATGCGCAGTTCTTC. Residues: CAWRWGHNAQFF.